These T cell receptor beta chains were read from a single sample in a study of T cells in Graves' hyperthyroidism and ophthalmopathy. Via MiXCR, TCRdb re-called the multiplex PCR reads, giving one row per CDR3 protein. The sample has approximately 400,000 distinct CDR3 sequences, around 14% seen once. Sequenced material: blood. These receptors were obtained from a woman under 30 with Graves' hyperthyroidism that later progressed to Graves' ophthalmopathy. CDR3s include the opening cysteine and the closing phenylalanine or tryptophan. D genes are given only for firm matches. Where a row states a size, it is once, few, many or the class of an expanded clone; other rows omit it.

d_gene	v_gene	abundance	j_gene	CDR3nt	CDR3aa
TRBD2	TRBV7-9	once	TRBJ2-1	TGTGCCAGCAGCACTGGGCGGGAGGGGGAGCAGTTCTTC	CASSTGREGEQFF
TRBD2	TRBV4-3	many	TRBJ2-7	TGCGCCAGCAGCCAAGGACGGGAGGGCGGCTACGAGCAGTACTTC	CASSQGREGGYEQYF
-	TRBV20-1	-	TRBJ2-1	TGCAGTGCTGCGCCAAAGAGGGGTGAGCAGTTCTTC	CSAAPKRGEQFF
-	TRBV6-5	many	TRBJ1-1	TGTGCCAGCAGTTACTCGGGGTCAGATGCTATGAACACTGAAGCTTTCTTT	CASSYSGSDAMNTEAFF
TRBD2	TRBV24-1	few	TRBJ2-1	TGTGCCACCAGTGACCCGGGACTAGCGGGAGGCTATGAGCAGTTCTTC	CATSDPGLAGGYEQFF
-	TRBV7-2	many	TRBJ2-7	TGTGCCAGCAGCTTACCTCTGGGGGCGACCTACGAGCAGTACTTC	CASSLPLGATYEQYF
-	TRBV4-1	once	TRBJ1-5	TGCGCCAGCAGCCAAAATACCGGCGGTCAGCCCCAGCATTTT	CASSQNTGGQPQHF
TRBD2	TRBV20-1	-	TRBJ2-7	TGCAGTGCTGAAACTAGCGGGAGTTACGAGCAGTACTTC	CSAETSGSYEQYF
TRBD2	TRBV5-1	many	TRBJ2-3	TGCGCCAGCAGCTTAGCATCGGGACTAGCTGAAGATACGCAGTATTTT	CASSLASGLAEDTQYF
-	TRBV19	-	TRBJ1-2	TGTGCCACCCTGGTGGGTAACTATGGCTACACCTTC	CATLVGNYGYTF
-	TRBV27	many	TRBJ2-2	TGTGCCAGCAGTTTATCGGGCGGGGAGCTGTTTTTT	CASSLSGGELFF
TRBD2	TRBV27	many	TRBJ2-7	TGTGCCAGCAGTGTGCTAGCGGGAGATTACGAGCAGTACTTC	CASSVLAGDYEQYF
TRBD1	TRBV11-3	many	TRBJ2-1	TGTGCCAGCAGCTTACAGGGGGCCGATGAGCAGTTCTTC	CASSLQGADEQFF
-	TRBV7-2	-	TRBJ1-1	TGTGCCAGCAGCCTCACAACCAACACTGAAGCTTTCTTT	CASSLTTNTEAFF
-	TRBV20-1	-	TRBJ2-1	TGCAGTGTCCCCACTTCATGGGGGCAGTTCTTC	CSVPTSWGQFF
TRBD2	TRBV20-1	many	TRBJ2-1	TGCAGTGCAACGACTAGCGGGAGGAGTCATGAGCAGTTCTTC	CSATTSGRSHEQFF
-	TRBV4-1	-	TRBJ2-7	TGCGCCAGCAGCCAAGCCGGGCCACGAACTCTCTACGAGCAGTACTTC	CASSQAGPRTLYEQYF
-	TRBV30	-	TRBJ1-3	TGTGCCTGGAGTGTCGGGAGCTCTGGAAACACCATATATTTT	CAWSVGSSGNTIYF
-	TRBV12-5	-	TRBJ2-2	TGTGCTAGTGGTTCGGTGAACACCGGGGAGCTGTTTTTT	CASGSVNTGELFF
-	TRBV28	many	TRBJ2-7	TGTGCCAGCAGGGGCGCGGGTACCTACGAGCAGTACTTC	CASRGAGTYEQYF
-	TRBV11-2	many	TRBJ2-5	TGTGCCAGCAGCTTAGTGGGCGGGGGCGGAGAGACCCAGTACTTC	CASSLVGGGGETQYF
-	TRBV6-2/TRBV6-3	few	TRBJ2-2	TGTGCCAGCACTTCACAGGCTGGGAACACCGGGGAGCTGTTTTTT	CASTSQAGNTGELFF
-	TRBV5-4	-	TRBJ2-7	TGTGCCAGCAGCTGGAAACCGGGACGGGCCTACGAGCAGTACTTC	CASSWKPGRAYEQYF
TRBD2	TRBV27	once	TRBJ2-3	TGTGCCAGCATCGGGACTATCACAGATACGCAGTATTTT	CASIGTITDTQYF
-	TRBV3-1	many	TRBJ1-6	TGTGCCAGCAGCCAAGGGAGCTCCTATAATTCACCCCTCCACTTT	CASSQGSSYNSPLHF
-	TRBV5-1	many	TRBJ1-2	TGCGCCAGCAGCTTGGAGGGGCACGGCTATGGCTACACCTTC	CASSLEGHGYGYTF
-	TRBV27	-	TRBJ2-7	TGTGCCACATTACAGGTTAACGGGGGTAAGCAGTACTTC	CATLQVNGGKQYF
TRBD1	TRBV6-5	many	TRBJ2-7	TGTGCCAGCAGTTACTCCGGGACAGGGTTCGACGAGCAGTACTTC	CASSYSGTGFDEQYF
-	TRBV19	-	TRBJ1-5	TGTGCCAGTAGCAGATCTGTTCCGGGCCTAGGGATTGGGAATCAGCCCCAGCATTTT	CASSRSVPGLGIGNQPQHF
TRBD1	TRBV29-1	-	TRBJ2-5	TGCAGCGTGGAGGGACAGGGGGCGCGGGAGACCCAGTACTTC	CSVEGQGARETQYF
TRBD2	TRBV28	many	TRBJ2-3	TGTGCCAGCAGGGGGACTAGCGGAAAAAACACAGATACGCAGTATTTT	CASRGTSGKNTDTQYF
TRBD2	TRBV9	many	TRBJ2-5	TGTGCCAGCAGCGTAGGGGGTAGCGGGAACCAAGAGACCCAGTACTTC	CASSVGGSGNQETQYF
-	TRBV3-1	many	TRBJ2-5	TGTGCCAGCAGCCAGGGCGGCTTAATTGTCCCGGGAGAGACCCAGTACTTC	CASSQGGLIVPGETQYF
-	TRBV5-1	many	TRBJ2-2	TGCGCCAGCCGCCTAAGCGGGAACACCGGGGAGCTGTTTTTT	CASRLSGNTGELFF
-	TRBV5-6	few	TRBJ1-5	TGTGCCAGCAGCCTCCGACCATCCCTCAATCAGCCCCAGCATTTT	CASSLRPSLNQPQHF